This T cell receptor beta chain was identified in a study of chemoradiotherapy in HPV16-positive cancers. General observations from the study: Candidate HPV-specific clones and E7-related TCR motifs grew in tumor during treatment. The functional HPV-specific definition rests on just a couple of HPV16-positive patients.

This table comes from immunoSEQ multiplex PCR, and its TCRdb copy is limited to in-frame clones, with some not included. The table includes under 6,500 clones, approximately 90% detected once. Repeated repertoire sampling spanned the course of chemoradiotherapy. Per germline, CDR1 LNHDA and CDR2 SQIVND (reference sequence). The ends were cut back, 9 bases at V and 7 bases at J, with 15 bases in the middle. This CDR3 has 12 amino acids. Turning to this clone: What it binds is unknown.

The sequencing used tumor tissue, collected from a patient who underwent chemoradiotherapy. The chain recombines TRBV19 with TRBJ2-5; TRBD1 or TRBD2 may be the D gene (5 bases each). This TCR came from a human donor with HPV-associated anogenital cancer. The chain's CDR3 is CASLSGQGTQYF. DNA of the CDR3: TGTGCCAGCCTGAGCGGTCAGGGGACCCAGTACTTC. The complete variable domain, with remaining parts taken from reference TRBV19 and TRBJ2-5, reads DGGITQSPKYLFRKEGQNVTLSCEQNLNHDAMYWYRQDPGQGLRLIYYSQIVNDFQKGDIAEGYSVSREKKESFPLTVTSAQKNPTAFYLCASLSGQGTQYFGPGTRLLVL.